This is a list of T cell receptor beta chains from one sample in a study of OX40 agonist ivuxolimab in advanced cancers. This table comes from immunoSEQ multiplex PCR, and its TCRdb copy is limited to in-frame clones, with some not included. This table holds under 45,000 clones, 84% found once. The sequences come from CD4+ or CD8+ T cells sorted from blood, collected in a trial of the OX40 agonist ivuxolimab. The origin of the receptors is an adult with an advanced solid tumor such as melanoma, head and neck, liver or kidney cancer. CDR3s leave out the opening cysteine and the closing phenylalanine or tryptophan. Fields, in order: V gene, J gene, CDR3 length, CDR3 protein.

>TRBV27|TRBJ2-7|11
ASSLGGSRPLY
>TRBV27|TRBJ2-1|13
ASSLDPPTYNEQF
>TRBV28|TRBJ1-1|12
ASSQSPGRTEAF
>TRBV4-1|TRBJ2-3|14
ASSQEGTVLLDTQY
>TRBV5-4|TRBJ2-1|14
ASSLGFGGSYNEQF
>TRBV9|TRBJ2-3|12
ASSVDMGTDTQY
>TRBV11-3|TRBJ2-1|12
ASSWGGLANEQF
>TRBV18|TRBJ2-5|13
ASSLGTGGKETQY
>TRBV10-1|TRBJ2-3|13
ASSEASARTDTQY
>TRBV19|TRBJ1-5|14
ASSSNRGQVNQPQH
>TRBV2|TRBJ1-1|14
ASSEDGRIVNTEAF
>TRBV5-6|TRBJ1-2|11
ASSDTGGNGYT
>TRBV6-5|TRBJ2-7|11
ASSLRTAYEQY
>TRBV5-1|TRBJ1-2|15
ASSGQGAIPYNYGYT
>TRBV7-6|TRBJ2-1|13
ASSFGSRGPNEQF
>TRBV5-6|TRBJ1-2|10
ASSFHKDGYT
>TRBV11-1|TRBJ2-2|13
ASSPRAANTGELF
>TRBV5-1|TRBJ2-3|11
ASSLGQGDTQY
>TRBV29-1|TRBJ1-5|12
SVREQSSNQPQH
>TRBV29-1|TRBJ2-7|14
SVRHFGQGGSYEQY
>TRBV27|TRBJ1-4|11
ASGGQGGEKLF
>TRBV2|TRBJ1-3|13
ASSDGGRPGNTIY
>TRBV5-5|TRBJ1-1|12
ASSLHAGNTEAF
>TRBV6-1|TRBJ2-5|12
ASRLGQGQETQY
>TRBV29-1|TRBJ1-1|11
SVEGRGTPEAF
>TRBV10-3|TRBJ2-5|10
AISESEGTQY
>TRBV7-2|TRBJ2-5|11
ASSSQPQETQY
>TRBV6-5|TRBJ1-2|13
ASRTGETANYGYT
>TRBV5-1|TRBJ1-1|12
ASSRPLEDAEAF
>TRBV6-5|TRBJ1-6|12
ASRNTGNWSPLH
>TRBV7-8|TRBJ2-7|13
ASSTRLAGDDEQY
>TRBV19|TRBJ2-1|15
ASNLGAGGESYNEQF
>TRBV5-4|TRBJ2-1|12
ASSPGPGGNEQF
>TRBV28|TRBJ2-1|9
ATQGYNEQF
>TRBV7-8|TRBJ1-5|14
ASSLPPRDIPGPQH
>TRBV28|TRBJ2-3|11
ASHRDGTDTQY
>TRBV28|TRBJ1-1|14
ASRVTGGLSNTEAF
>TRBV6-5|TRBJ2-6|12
ASRRFSGANVLT
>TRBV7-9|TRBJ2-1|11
ASSLMRSNEQF
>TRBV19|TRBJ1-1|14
ASSDSTRVVNTEAF
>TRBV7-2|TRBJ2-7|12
ASSLSRDNYEQY